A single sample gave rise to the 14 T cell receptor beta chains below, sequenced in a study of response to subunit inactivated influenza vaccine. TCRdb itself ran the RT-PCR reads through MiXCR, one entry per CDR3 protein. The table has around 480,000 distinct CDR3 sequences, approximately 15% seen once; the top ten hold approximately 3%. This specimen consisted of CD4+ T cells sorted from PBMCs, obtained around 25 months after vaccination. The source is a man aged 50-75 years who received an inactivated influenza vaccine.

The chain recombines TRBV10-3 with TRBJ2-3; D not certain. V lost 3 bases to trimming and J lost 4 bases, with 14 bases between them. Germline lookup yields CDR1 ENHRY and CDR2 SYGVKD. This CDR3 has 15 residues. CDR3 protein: CAISDPGLVADTQYF. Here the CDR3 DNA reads TGTGCCATCAGTGACCCTGGGCTAGTGGCAGATACGCAGTATTTT.

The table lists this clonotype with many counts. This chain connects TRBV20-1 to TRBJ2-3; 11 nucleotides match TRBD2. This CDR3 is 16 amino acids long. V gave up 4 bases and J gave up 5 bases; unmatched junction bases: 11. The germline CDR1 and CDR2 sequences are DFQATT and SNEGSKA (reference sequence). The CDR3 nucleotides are TGCAGTGCTACCCTTATTAGCGGGAGGGCCCGAGATACGCAGTATTTT. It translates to CSATLISGRARDTQYF.

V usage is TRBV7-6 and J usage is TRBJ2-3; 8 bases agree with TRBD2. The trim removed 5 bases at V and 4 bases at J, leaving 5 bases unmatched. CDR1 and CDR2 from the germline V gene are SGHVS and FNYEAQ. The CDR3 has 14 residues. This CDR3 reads CASSERGRSDTQYF. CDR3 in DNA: TGTGCCAGCAGCGAGCGGGGGAGGTCAGATACGCAGTATTTT.

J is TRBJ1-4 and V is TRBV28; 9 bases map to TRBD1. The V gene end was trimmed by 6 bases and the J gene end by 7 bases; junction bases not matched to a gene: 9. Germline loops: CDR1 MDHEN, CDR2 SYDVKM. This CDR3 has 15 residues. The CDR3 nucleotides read TGTGCCAGCAGGCCCAAAACAGGGGGCGGTGAAAAACTGTTTTTT. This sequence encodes CASRPKTGGGEKLFF.

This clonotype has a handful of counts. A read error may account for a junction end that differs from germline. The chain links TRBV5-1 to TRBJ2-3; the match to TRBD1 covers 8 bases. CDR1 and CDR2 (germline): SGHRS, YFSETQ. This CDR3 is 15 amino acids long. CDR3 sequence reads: CASSLGQGKTDKQYF. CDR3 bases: TGCGCCAGCAGCTTGGGACAGGGGAAGACAGATAAGCAGTATTTT.

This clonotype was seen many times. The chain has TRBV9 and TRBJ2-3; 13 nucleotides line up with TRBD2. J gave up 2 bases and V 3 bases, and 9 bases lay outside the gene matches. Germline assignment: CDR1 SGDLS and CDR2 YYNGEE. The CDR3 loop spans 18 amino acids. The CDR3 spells CASSANLGLAGDTDTQYF. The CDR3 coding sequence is TGTGCCAGCAGCGCCAACCTCGGACTAGCGGGGGACACAGATACGCAGTATTTT.

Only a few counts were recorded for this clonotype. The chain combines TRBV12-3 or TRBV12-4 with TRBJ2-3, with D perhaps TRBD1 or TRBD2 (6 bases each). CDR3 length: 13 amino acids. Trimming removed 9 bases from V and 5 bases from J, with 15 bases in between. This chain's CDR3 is CASTWGAGDTQYF. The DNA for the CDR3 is TGTGCCAGTACATGGGGGGCGGGAGATACGCAGTATTTT.

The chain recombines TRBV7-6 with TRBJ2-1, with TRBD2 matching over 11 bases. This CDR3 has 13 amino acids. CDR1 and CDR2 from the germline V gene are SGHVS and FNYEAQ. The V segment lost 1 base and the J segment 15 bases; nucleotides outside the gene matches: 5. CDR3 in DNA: TGTGCCAGCAGCTTAGAGACTAGCGGGGTGGCGTTCTTC. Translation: CASSLETSGVAFF.

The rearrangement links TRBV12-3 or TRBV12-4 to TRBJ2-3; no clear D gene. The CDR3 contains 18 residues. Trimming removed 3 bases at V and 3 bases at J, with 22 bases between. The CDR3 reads CASSFLARRPSLTDTQYF. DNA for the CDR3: TGTGCCAGCAGTTTTTTGGCCCGCCGACCATCACTTACAGATACGCAGTATTTT.

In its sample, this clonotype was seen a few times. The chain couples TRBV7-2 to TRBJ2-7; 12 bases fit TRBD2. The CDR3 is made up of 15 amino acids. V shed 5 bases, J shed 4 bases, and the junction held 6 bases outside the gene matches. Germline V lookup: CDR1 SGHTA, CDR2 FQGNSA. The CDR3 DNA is TGTGCCAGCAGCCAGACTAGCGGGGGATCTTACGAGCAGTACTTC. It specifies CASSQTSGGSYEQYF.

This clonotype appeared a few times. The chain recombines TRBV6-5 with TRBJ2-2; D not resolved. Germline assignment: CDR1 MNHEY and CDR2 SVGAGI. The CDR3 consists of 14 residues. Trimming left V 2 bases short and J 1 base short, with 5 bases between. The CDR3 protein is CASSYQLNTGELFF. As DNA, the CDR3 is TGTGCCAGCAGTTACCAACTGAACACCGGGGAGCTGTTTTTT.

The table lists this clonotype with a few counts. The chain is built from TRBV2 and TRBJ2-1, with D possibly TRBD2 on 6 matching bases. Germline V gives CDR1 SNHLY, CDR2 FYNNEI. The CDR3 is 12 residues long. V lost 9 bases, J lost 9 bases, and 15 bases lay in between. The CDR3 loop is CARGLGAGEQFF. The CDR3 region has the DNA TGTGCCAGAGGACTTGGAGCGGGTGAGCAGTTCTTC. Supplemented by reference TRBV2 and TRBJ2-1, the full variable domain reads EPEVTQTPSHQVTQMGQEVILRCVPISNHLYFYWYRQILGQKVEFLVSFYNNEISEKSEIFDDQFSVERPDGSNFTLKIRSTKLEDSAMYFCARGLGAGEQFFGPGTRLTVL.

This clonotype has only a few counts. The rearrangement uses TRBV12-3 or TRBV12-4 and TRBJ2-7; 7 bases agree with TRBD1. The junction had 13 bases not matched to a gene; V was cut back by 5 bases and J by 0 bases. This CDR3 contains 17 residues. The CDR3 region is CASSLGGTEQASYEQYF. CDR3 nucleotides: TGTGCCAGCAGTCTAGGTGGGACAGAACAGGCCTCCTACGAGCAGTACTTC.

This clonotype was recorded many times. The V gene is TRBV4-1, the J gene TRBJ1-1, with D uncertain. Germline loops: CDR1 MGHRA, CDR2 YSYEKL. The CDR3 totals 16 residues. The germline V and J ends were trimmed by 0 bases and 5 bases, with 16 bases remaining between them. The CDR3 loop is CASSQDISAVGTEAFF. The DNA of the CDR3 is TGCGCCAGCAGCCAAGATATATCGGCAGTAGGGACTGAAGCTTTCTTT.